This T cell receptor beta chain was profiled in a study of beta chain features in type 1 diabetes. This clone was observed at least ten times. Expressed TCRB transcripts got sequenced, as all isolated RNA was reverse transcribed. Sequencing used immunoSEQ multiplex PCR; TCRdb keeps in-frame clones, though not all of them. Of 200,000 to 250,000 clones in the sample, roughly 30% were seen once. Germline V lookup: CDR1 SNHLY, CDR2 FYNNEI. The CDR3 sequence is 12 residues long. Trimming took 4 bases from V and 6 from J, leaving 7 bases between them. The origin of this receptor is a man younger than 45 in good health. Sequenced input: central memory CD4+ T cells from blood. This chain links TRBV2 with TRBJ2-1; D gene unclear. DNA for the CDR3: TGTGCCAGCAGTGCGGAACGCAATGAGCAGTTCTTC. As protein: CASSAERNEQFF.